This TCR beta chain comes out of a study of neoadjuvant anti-PD-1 for oral cavity cancer. In the study overall: Non-progressing patients received a fourth nivolumab dose near day 43, then surgery on days 50-56.

V was trimmed by 6 bases and J by 7 bases, leaving 16 bases between them. Per the germline V gene, CDR1 is LNHDA and CDR2 is SQIVND (reference sequence). The CDR3 is made up of 14 amino acids. This clone was detected only a few times. Described time point: after neoadjuvant nivolumab, at surgical resection. Patients were newly diagnosed with stage II-IVA oral cavity squamous cell carcinoma without prior systemic or radiation treatment. PBMCs were not maintained or expanded in culture before analysis. Clones were sequenced by immunoSEQ multiplex PCR, and TCRdb holds only the in-frame ones, with some missing. The sample gives approximately 68,000 clones, roughly nine tenths of which show up once; approximately 2.6% is in the top ten.

The TCR comes from a person between 40 and 85 years old with oral cavity squamous cell carcinoma. The gene calls are TRBV19 and TRBJ1-5; maybe TRBD1 (5 bases). The sequences come from PBMCs, collected after nivolumab (anti-PD-1) treatment. The CDR3 reads CASRFGVGTQPQHF. The CDR3 DNA reads TGTGCCAGTAGATTTGGGGTCGGGACCCAGCCCCAGCATTTT.